This TCR beta chain appears in the sequencing data of a study of T cells in tuberculosis. There are 15 residues in the CDR3. Germline V CDR1 and CDR2: ENHRY, SYGVKD. Trimming cost V 6 bases and J 0 bases, with 13 bases left between them. Sequencing used immunoSEQ multiplex PCR; TCRdb keeps in-frame clones, though not all of them. The data contain around 26,000 clones, around nine tenths of them singletons. The rearrangement uses TRBV10-3 and TRBJ2-3; perhaps TRBD2 as D (5 bases). The origin of this receptor is a donor aged 10-35 years with latent tuberculosis or without tuberculosis infection. Some clones in this sample may be carry-over from other donors' samples. The specimen was PBMCs. The CDR3 reads CAIRSGLISTDTQYF. In DNA, the CDR3 is TGTGCCATCAGATCCGGACTGATTAGCACAGATACGCAGTATTTT.